The entry that follows covers one T cell receptor beta chain sequence. Its matching antigen is unknown. This entry is derived from a study of T-cell memory formation after mild COVID-19. Study details: Clusters of TCRs were largely donor specific. Findings and limits, study-wide: A balance of CD4 and CD8 characterized clones contracting day 15 to 85, whereas later expanders leaned CD4+.

Each CDR3 protein is one row after TCRdb ran MiXCR on the 5' RACE reads. This table holds hundreds of thousands of distinct CDR3 sequences, over 20% found once. Sequences were obtained from PBMCs or a T cell subset sorted from them (not recorded which). The receptor's source is an adult woman who had mild COVID-19 (a few samples of this study predate the infection). Cell type and time point are not known.

In DNA, the CDR3 is TGTGCCACCAGCAGAGGGAGGGACCCCTATGGCTACACCTTC. Translation: CATSRGRDPYGYTF. The rearrangement joins TRBV15 to TRBJ1-2; tentatively, D is TRBD1 (5 bases). The germline V gene has CDR1 LNHNV and CDR2 YYDKDF (reference sequence). V lost 1 base to trimming and J lost 4 bases, with 10 bases between them. The length of the CDR3 is 14 residues.